Sequencing of this T cell receptor beta chain was carried out in a study of metastatic and nonmetastatic thyroid tumors. Study-level information: Repertoires from blood and tumor or nodule tissue of malignant and benign thyroid patients were compared. Findings of the study overall: Reports indicated that malignant thyroid tumors showed significantly higher TCR beta diversity than benign nodules did, in blood and tumor.

Per the original data handling: CDR3 differences across clinicopathological groups were used to build a distant-metastasis classifier for papillary thyroid cancer. TCRdb reanalyzed the PCR reads with MiXCR. It is TCRdb's table, rather than the study itself, that gives the V and J calls and clone size. The sample yields around 42,000 clones, roughly 11% seen once. Patients were all untreated before their thyroid surgery. In its sample, this clone was seen many times. Its target is not known. Germline V gives CDR1 DFQATT, CDR2 SNEGSKA (reference sequence). Losses at the gene ends were 6 bases for V and 3 bases for J; bases not matched to a gene: 5. The CDR3 has 13 amino acids.

This sequence originates from a female donor with papillary thyroid cancer or a benign thyroid nodule (not recorded which). Some clones in this sample may be carry-over from other donors' samples. This chain joins TRBV20-1 and TRBJ2-3; 8 nucleotides align to TRBD1. Sequenced: blood. Here the CDR3 DNA reads TGCAGTGCCCGACAGGGGTGGACAGATACGCAGTATTTT. As protein: CSARQGWTDTQYF.